The following is a T cell receptor (beta chain) sequence with its context. The repertoire was sequenced with immunoSEQ multiplex PCR; TCRdb's copy has only in-frame clones and lacks some. The sample has 150,000 to 200,000 clones; over 75% are singletons. V lost 4 bases to trimming and J lost 5 bases; unmatched junction nucleotides: 7. The CDR3 sequence is 15 residues long. In germline, CDR1 is LNHDA, CDR2 SQIVND (reference sequence). This sample is drawn from a study of blood T cell repertoires in COVID-19. The chain combines TRBV19 with TRBJ1-4, with TRBD1 matching 7 bases. The TCR sequence derives from a man aged 55 to 70 with acute or convalescent COVID-19. Material for sequencing was peripheral blood. The CDR3 DNA follows: TGTGCCAGTAGTAAATCGCAGGGGGGAAATGAAAAACTGTTTTTT. As protein: CASSKSQGGNEKLFF.